The 19 T cell receptor beta chains reported below all come from one sample, sequenced in a study of blood T cell repertoires in COVID-19. Measured with immunoSEQ multiplex PCR; TCRdb has only the in-frame clones, and not every one. The repertoire consists of around 78,000 clones, with around nine tenths occurring once and the leading ten covering about 1.9%. Sequenced material: peripheral blood. Receptors originate from a woman in her fifties or sixties with acute or convalescent COVID-19.

V is TRBV7-2 and J is TRBJ2-2, with 12 bases matching TRBD2. Germline CDR1 reads SGHTA; CDR2 reads FQGNSA. V lost 0 bases, J lost 5 bases, and 1 base stayed unmatched. The length of the CDR3 is 16 residues. For the CDR3, the DNA is TGTGCCAGCAGCTTAGCCCTAGCGGGGGGGACCGGGGAGCTGTTTTTT. Protein product: CASSLALAGGTGELFF.

The V call is TRBV29-1, the J call TRBJ2-3; 12 nucleotides align to TRBD2. The CDR3 spans 12 residues. The J segment lost 14 bases and the V segment lost 7 bases, leaving 10 bases of the junction unmatched. CDR1 and CDR2 (germline): SQVTM, ANQGSEA. This CDR3 is CSARTSGILRYF. The DNA for the CDR3 is TGCAGCGCCCGGACTAGCGGGATCCTTCGGTATTTT.

This CDR3 reads CASSFSPSTDTQYF. The CDR3, as DNA: TGTGCCAGCAGCTTCTCTCCTAGCACAGATACGCAGTATTTT. The chain employs TRBV9 and TRBJ2-3, with D hard to call. The CDR3 consists of 14 residues. Germline CDR1 reads SGDLS; CDR2 reads YYNGEE. Trimming stripped 4 bases from V and 0 bases from J, with 9 bases between. Full variable domain (remainder filled in from reference TRBV9 and TRBJ2-3): DSGVTQTPKHLITATGQRVTLRCSPRSGDLSVYWYQQSLDQGLQFLIQYYNGEERAKGNILERFSAQQFPDLHSELNLSSLELGDSALYFCASSFSPSTDTQYFGPGTRLTVL.

The chain couples TRBV2 to TRBJ2-7; D is perhaps TRBD1 (6 bases). The length of the CDR3 is 14 residues. V was cut by 6 bases and J by 2 bases, with 14 bases left in between. CDR1 SNHLY and CDR2 FYNNEI come from the germline V gene. In nucleotides, the CDR3 is TGTGCCAGCAGAGCCGGACAGAGAACCTACGAGCAGTACTTC. Protein: CASRAGQRTYEQYF.

The chain joins TRBV24-1 to TRBJ2-2; D gene unclear. CDR1 and CDR2 (germline): KGHDR, SFDVKD. The CDR3 contains 16 residues. V lost 4 bases to trimming and J lost 0 bases, with 11 bases between them. The CDR3 bases are TGTGCCACCAGTGACCCGGGTTTTACGAACACCGGGGAGCTGTTTTTT. Residues: CATSDPGFTNTGELFF.

The chain carries TRBV29-1 and TRBJ2-5, with D maybe TRBD1 (5 bases). V was trimmed by 6 bases and J by 1 base, leaving 12 bases between them. The germline V gene encodes CDR1 SQVTM and CDR2 ANQGSEA. This CDR3 is built from 13 residues. The CDR3 protein is CSVPRQLQETQYF. The DNA of the CDR3 is TGCAGCGTCCCCCGACAGCTCCAAGAGACCCAGTACTTC.

J is TRBJ2-2 and V is TRBV25-1; tentatively, D is TRBD1 (5 bases). CDR1 and CDR2 (germline): MGHDK, SYGVNS. The CDR3 has 15 amino acids. Deletions cut 2 bases from V and 0 bases from J, with 7 bases between. CDR3 sequence: CASSEQGANTGELFF. Written as DNA, the CDR3 is TGTGCCAGCAGTGAACAGGGTGCGAACACCGGGGAGCTGTTTTTT.

This clone came up a few times. V and J are TRBV7-8 and TRBJ2-2; 9 nucleotides line up with TRBD2. V was clipped by 2 bases and J by 2 bases; unmatched bases: 9. CDR3 length: 18 residues. Germline V gene data show CDR1 as SGHVS and CDR2 as FQNEAQ. As DNA, the CDR3 is TGTGCCAGCAGCTTAATCCGGCTAGCGGGACTTAACACCGGGGAGCTGTTTTTT. This sequence encodes CASSLIRLAGLNTGELFF.

This chain links TRBV5-4 with TRBJ2-2, with 8 positions matching TRBD2. The V segment lost 3 bases and the J segment 6 bases; nucleotides outside the gene matches: 10. Germline assignment: CDR1 SGHNT and CDR2 YYREEE (reference sequence). The CDR3 loop spans 16 amino acids. The CDR3 spells CASSSSGTSFPGELFF. The CDR3 region has the DNA TGTGCCAGCAGCTCCTCCGGGACTAGTTTCCCCGGGGAGCTGTTTTTT.

V usage is TRBV7-8 and J usage is TRBJ2-5; 10 positions match TRBD1. Per germline, CDR1 SGHVS and CDR2 FQNEAQ. After removal of 5 bases from V and 2 bases from J, the junction contained 8 bases not matched to a gene. The CDR3 totals 16 residues. In nucleotides, the CDR3 is TGTGCCAGCAGCCCAAGGGACAGGGGTTGGCAAGAGACCCAGTACTTC. Translating it yields CASSPRDRGWQETQYF.

The chain combines TRBV2 with TRBJ1-2; 7 bases map to TRBD1. V lost 1 base, J lost 4 bases, and 3 bases stayed unmatched. Looked up from germline, CDR1 is SNHLY and CDR2 is FYNNEI. The CDR3 is made up of 14 amino acids. CDR3 sequence (DNA): TGTGCCAGCAGTGAAGACAGGGGAGGCTATGGCTACACCTTC. This sequence encodes CASSEDRGGYGYTF.

This rearrangement joins TRBV4-3 to TRBJ2-1, with 8 bases matching TRBD2. The V gene's germline CDR1 is LGHNA and CDR2 YSLEER. V lost 0 bases to trimming and J lost 8 bases; unmatched junction nucleotides: 15. CDR3 length: 18 amino acids. The CDR3 bases are TGCGCCAGCAGCCAAGAACTTCAACGGGGGGGCCACCTTGATGAGCAGTTCTTC. This codes for CASSQELQRGGHLDEQFF.

About this clone: This same CDR3 is encoded by further DNA sequences in the sample. V gene TRBV5-1 combines with J gene TRBJ1-2; 9 bases match TRBD1. Trimming took 4 bases from V and 4 from J; bases not matched to a gene: 11. CDR3 length: 16 residues. CDR1 and CDR2 from the germline V gene are SGHRS and YFSETQ. The CDR3 region has the DNA TGCGCCAGCAGCAGGCCGGGACAGGGCACAACCTATGGCTACACCTTC. Amino acids: CASSRPGQGTTYGYTF.

The chain has TRBV28 and TRBJ1-1, with TRBD1 identical over 7 bases. The CDR3 consists of 13 residues. The trim removed 7 bases at V and 5 bases at J, leaving 7 bases unmatched. Germline CDR1 MDHEN, CDR2 SYDVKM. CDR3 sequence: CASNTGVGTEAFF. The CDR3 bases are TGTGCCAGCAACACAGGGGTAGGGACTGAAGCTTTCTTT.

V gene TRBV2 combines with J gene TRBJ2-3; 8 bases are a match to TRBD2. In germline, CDR1 is SNHLY, CDR2 FYNNEI. This CDR3 has 13 residues. The trim removed 7 bases at V and 7 bases at J, leaving 7 bases unmatched. The CDR3 nucleotides read TGTGCCAGCACAGACGGGGGGGAGAATACGCAGTATTTT. Amino acids: CASTDGGENTQYF.

Here the CDR3 DNA reads TGTGCCAGCAGCTTGTCCCAGGGGCATGGCTATGGCTACACCTTC. It codes for CASSLSQGHGYGYTF. This chain uses TRBV21-1 with TRBJ1-2; the D call TRBD1 from the table was never checked on the DNA. TRBV21-1 has pseudogene status. The CDR3 covers 15 residues.

This chain joins TRBV3-1 (or the pseudogene TRBV3-2) and TRBJ2-7; 11 nucleotides agree with TRBD2. With 6 bases clipped from V and 5 bases from J, the junction kept 9 bases outside the gene matches. The CDR3 runs to 15 residues. Germline CDR1 is LGHDT and CDR2 is YNNKEL (reference sequence). The CDR3 is CASSPFSGGANEQYF. The DNA of the CDR3 is TGTGCCAGCAGTCCCTTTAGCGGGGGGGCCAACGAGCAGTACTTC.

The V gene is TRBV11-2, the J gene TRBJ2-7; 9 positions agree with TRBD1. Unmatched junction bases numbered 2, after V lost 6 bases and J lost 2 bases. This CDR3 contains 13 residues. Germline CDR1 is SGHAT and CDR2 is FQNNGV. The chain's CDR3 is CASSRDRAYEQYF. The CDR3 DNA reads TGTGCCAGCAGTCGGGACAGGGCCTACGAGCAGTACTTC.

This rearrangement joins TRBV23-1 to TRBJ1-5; a possible D gene is TRBD1 (6 bases). TRBV23-1 is sorted into the ORF group, with uncertain function. The CDR3 is 19 amino acids. The V end was cut by 2 bases, the J end by 1 base, with 21 bases between. The CDR3 DNA reads as TGCGCCAGCAGTCAAGTACGTGGGCAGGGGAAAAACAGCAATCAGCCCCAGCATTTT. It translates to CASSQVRGQGKNSNQPQHF.